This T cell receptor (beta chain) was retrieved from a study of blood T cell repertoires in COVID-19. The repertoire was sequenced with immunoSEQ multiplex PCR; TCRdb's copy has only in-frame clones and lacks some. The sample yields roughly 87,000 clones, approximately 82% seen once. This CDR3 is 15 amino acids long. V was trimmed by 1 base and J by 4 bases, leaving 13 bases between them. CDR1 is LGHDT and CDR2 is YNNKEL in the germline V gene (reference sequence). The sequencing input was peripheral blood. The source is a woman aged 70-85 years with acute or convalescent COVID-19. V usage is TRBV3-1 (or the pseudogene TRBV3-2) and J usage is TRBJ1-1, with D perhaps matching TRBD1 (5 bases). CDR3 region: CASSQVERGGTEAFF. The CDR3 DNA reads TGTGCCAGCAGCCAAGTTGAAAGGGGTGGCACTGAAGCTTTCTTT.